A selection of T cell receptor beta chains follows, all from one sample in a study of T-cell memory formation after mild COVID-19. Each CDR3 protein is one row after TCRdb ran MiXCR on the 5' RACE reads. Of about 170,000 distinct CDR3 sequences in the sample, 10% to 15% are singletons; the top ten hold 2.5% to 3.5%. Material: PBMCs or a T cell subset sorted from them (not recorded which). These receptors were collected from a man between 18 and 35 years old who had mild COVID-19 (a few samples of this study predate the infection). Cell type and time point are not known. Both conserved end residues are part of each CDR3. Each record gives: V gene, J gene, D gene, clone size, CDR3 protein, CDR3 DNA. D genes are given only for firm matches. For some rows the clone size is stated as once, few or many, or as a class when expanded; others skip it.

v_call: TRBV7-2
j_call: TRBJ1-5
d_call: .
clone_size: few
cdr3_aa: CASSLADGNNQPQHF
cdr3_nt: TGTGCCAGCAGCTTAGCGGACGGGAACAATCAGCCCCAGCATTTT

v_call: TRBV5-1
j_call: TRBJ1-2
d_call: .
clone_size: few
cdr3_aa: CASSLDGYDYGYTF
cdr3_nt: TGCGCCAGCAGCTTGGACGGGTATGACTATGGCTACACCTTC

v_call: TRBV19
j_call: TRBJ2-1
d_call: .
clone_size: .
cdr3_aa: CASSPTEARWNEQFF
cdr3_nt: TGTGCCAGTAGTCCGACAGAGGCCCGCTGGAATGAGCAGTTCTTC

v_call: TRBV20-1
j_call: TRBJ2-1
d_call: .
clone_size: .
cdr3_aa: CSARDPRGRGLGGEQFF
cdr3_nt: TGCAGTGCTAGAGACCCCCGAGGCAGGGGCCTCGGGGGTGAGCAGTTCTTC

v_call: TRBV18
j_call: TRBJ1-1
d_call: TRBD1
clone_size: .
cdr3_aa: CASSPQQGAAFF
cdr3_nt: TGTGCCAGCTCACCTCAACAGGGGGCGGCTTTCTTT

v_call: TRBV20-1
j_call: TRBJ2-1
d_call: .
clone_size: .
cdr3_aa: CSAGGYGTYNEQFF
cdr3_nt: TGCAGTGCAGGGGGTTACGGTACCTACAATGAGCAGTTCTTC

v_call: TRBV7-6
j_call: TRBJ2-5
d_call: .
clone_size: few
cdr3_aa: CASSPGQKETQYF
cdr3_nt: TGTGCCAGCAGCCCTGGACAGAAAGAGACCCAGTACTTC

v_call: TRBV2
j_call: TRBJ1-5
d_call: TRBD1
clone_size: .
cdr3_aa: CASRSTGNQPQHF
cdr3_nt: TGTGCCAGCAGATCGACAGGGAACCAGCCCCAGCATTTT

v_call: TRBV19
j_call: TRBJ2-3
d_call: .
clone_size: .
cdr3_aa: CASSIWTTGAGTQYF
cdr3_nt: TGTGCCAGTAGTATCTGGACTACGGGGGCGGGTACGCAGTATTTT

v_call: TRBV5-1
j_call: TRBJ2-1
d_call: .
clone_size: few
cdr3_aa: CASSLISSYNEQFF
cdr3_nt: TGCGCCAGCAGCTTGATCAGCTCCTACAATGAGCAGTTCTTC

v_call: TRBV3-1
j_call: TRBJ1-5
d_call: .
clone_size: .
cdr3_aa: CASSQDMNQPQHF
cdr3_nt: TGTGCCAGCAGCCAAGACATGAATCAGCCCCAGCATTTT

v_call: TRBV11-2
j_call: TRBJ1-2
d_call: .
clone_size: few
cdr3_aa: CASSLDPAGRGYTF
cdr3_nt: TGTGCCAGCAGCTTAGATCCGGCAGGCCGAGGCTACACCTTC

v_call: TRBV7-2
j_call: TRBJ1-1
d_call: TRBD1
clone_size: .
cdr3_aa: CASSLAGQGLTEAFF
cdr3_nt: TGTGCCAGCAGCTTAGCGGGACAGGGGCTCACTGAAGCTTTCTTT

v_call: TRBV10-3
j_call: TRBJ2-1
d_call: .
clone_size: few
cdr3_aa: CAISDRRGGDLRNEQFF
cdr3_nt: TGTGCCATCAGTGACCGAAGGGGGGGAGACCTTCGGAATGAGCAGTTCTTC

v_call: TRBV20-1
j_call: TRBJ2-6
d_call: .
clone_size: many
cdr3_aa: CSAPETSGANVLTF
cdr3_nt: TGCAGTGCCCCAGAGACCTCTGGGGCCAACGTCCTGACTTTC

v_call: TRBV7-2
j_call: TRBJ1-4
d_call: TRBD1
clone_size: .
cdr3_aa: CASSFDRGDEKLFF
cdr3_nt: TGTGCCAGCAGCTTTGACAGGGGTGATGAAAAACTGTTTTTT

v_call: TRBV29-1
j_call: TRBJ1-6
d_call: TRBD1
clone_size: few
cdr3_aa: CSFEGTAYNSPLHF
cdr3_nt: TGCAGCTTCGAAGGGACAGCCTATAATTCACCCCTCCACTTT

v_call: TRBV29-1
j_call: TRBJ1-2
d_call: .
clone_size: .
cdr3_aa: CSVEDASSGYTF
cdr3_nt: TGCAGCGTTGAAGACGCAAGCTCTGGCTACACCTTC

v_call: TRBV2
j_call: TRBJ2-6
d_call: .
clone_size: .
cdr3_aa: CASMRFSGANVLTF
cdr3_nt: TGTGCCAGCATGAGATTCTCTGGGGCCAACGTCCTGACTTTC

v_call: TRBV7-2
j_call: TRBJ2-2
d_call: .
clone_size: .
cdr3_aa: CASSRGLPNTGELFF
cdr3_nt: TGTGCCAGCAGCCGGGGCCTCCCGAACACCGGGGAGCTGTTTTTT

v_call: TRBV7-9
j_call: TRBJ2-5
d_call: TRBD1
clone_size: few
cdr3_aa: CASSLRQGVEETQYF
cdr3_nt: TGTGCCAGCAGCTTAAGGCAGGGGGTAGAAGAGACCCAGTACTTC

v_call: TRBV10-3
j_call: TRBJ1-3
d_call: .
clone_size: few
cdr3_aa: CAIRMTDGNTIYF
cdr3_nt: TGTGCCATCAGAATGACAGATGGAAACACCATATATTTT

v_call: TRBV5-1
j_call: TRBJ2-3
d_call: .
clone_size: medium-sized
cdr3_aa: CASSLEGTDTQYF
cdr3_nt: TGCGCCAGCAGCTTAGAGGGTACAGATACGCAGTATTTT

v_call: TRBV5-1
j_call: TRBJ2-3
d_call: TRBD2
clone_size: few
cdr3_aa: CASSLGTSGEDTQYF
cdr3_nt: TGCGCCAGCAGCTTGGGGACTAGCGGGGAAGATACGCAGTATTTT

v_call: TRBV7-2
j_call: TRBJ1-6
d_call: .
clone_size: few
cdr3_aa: CASSLDDRGNSPLHF
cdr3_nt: TGTGCCAGCAGCTTAGATGATAGGGGTAATTCACCCCTCCACTTT

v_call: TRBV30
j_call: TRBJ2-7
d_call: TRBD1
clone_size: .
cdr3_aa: CAWSVNRGASYEQYF
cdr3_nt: TGTGCCTGGAGTGTTAACAGGGGGGCTTCCTACGAGCAGTACTTC

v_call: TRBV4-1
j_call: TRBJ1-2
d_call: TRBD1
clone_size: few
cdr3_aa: CASSQGKGRQGRDYGYTF
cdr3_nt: TGCGCCAGCAGCCAAGGAAAGGGACGACAGGGGAGGGACTATGGCTACACCTTC

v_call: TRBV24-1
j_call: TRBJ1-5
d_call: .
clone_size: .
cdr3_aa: CATSGSGWDQPQHF
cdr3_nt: TGTGCCACCAGCGGTTCAGGGTGGGATCAGCCCCAGCATTTT

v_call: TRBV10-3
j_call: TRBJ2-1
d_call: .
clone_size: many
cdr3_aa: CAISVGITYNEQFF
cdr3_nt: TGTGCCATCAGTGTGGGGATCACCTACAATGAGCAGTTCTTC

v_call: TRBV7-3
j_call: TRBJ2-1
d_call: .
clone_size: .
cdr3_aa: CASSLRPGYNEQFF
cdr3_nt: TGTGCCAGCAGCTTACGTCCTGGCTACAATGAGCAGTTCTTC

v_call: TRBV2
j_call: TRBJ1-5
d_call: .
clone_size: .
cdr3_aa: CASSVEVRQPQHF
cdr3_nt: TGTGCCAGCAGTGTCGAGGTCCGGCAGCCCCAGCATTTT

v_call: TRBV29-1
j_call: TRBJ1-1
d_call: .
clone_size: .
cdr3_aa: CSVRVDEAFF
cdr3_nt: TGCAGCGTTCGGGTGGATGAAGCTTTCTTT

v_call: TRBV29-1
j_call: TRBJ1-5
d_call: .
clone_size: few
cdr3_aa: CSVRASTDAPQHF
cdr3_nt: TGCAGCGTTCGGGCCTCTACGGATGCGCCCCAGCATTTT

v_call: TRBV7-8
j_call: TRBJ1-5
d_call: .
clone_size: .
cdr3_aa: CASSLAFFRDNQPQHF
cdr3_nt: TGTGCCAGCAGCTTAGCGTTTTTCAGGGACAACCAGCCCCAGCATTTT

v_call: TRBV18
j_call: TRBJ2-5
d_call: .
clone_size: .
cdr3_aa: CASSPRQDETQYF
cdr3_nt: TGTGCCAGCTCACCAAGACAAGACGAGACCCAGTACTTC

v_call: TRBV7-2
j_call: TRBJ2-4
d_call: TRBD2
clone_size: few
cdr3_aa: CASSLRLAPNIQYF
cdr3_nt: TGTGCCAGCAGCCTAAGACTAGCCCCAAACATTCAGTACTTC

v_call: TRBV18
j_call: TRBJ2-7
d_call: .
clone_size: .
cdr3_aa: CASSHSRGARGEQYF
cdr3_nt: TGTGCCAGCTCCCATTCCCGGGGGGCTCGGGGTGAGCAGTACTTC

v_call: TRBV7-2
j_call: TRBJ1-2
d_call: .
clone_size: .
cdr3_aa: CASSLPDGFNYGYTF
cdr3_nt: TGTGCCAGCAGCCTCCCGGACGGGTTTAACTATGGCTACACCTTC

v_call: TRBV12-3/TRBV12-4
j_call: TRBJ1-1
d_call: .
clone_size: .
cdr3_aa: CASSFMGISTEAFF
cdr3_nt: TGTGCCAGCAGTTTTATGGGAATTAGCACTGAAGCTTTCTTT

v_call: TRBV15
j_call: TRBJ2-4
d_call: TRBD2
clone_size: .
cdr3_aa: CATSRDRAGANIQYF
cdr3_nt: TGTGCCACCAGCAGAGATAGAGCGGGGGCGAACATTCAGTACTTC

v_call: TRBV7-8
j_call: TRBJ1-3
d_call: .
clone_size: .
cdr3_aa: CASSRGLSSGNTIYF
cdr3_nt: TGTGCCAGCTCCCGGGGGTTAAGCTCTGGAAACACCATATATTTT

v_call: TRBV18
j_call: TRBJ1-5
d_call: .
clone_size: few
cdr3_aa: CASSQRGAVRQPQHF
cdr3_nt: TGTGCCAGCTCACAACGGGGGGCAGTTCGTCAGCCCCAGCATTTT

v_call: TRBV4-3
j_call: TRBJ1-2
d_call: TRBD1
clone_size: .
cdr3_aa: CASSHHGQGGYGYTF
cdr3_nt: TGCGCCAGCAGCCATCACGGACAGGGAGGCTATGGCTACACCTTC

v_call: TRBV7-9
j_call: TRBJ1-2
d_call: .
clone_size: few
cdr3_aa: CASRPPEVHTF
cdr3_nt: TGTGCCAGCAGACCCCCCGAGGTCCACACCTTC

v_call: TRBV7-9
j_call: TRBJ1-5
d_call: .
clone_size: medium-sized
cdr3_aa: CASSTGAPLVSNQPQHF
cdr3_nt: TGTGCCAGCAGCACCGGAGCCCCGCTCGTTAGCAATCAGCCCCAGCATTTT

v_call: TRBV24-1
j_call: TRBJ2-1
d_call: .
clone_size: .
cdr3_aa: CATRAGGFNEQFF
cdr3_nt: TGTGCCACCAGGGCCGGGGGTTTCAATGAGCAGTTCTTC

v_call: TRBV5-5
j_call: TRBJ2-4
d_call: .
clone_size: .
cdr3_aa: CASSAGLEGNIQYF
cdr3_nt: TGTGCCAGCAGCGCCGGGCTAGAGGGGAACATTCAGTACTTC

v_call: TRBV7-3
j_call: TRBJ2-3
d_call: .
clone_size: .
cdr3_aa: CASSPGGGPEDTQYF
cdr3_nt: TGTGCCAGCAGCCCCGGAGGGGGGCCGGAAGATACGCAGTATTTT

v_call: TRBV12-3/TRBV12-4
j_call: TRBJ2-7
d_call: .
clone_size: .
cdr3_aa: CASSSGRSSYEQYF
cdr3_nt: TGTGCCAGCAGTTCGGGTCGGAGCTCCTACGAGCAGTACTTC

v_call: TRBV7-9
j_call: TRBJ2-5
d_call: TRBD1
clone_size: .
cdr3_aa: CASSLQGAQTQYF
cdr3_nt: TGTGCCAGCAGCCTTCAGGGGGCCCAGACCCAGTACTTC

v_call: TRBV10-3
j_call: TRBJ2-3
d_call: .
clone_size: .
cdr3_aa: CAIRSATSTDTQYF
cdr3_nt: TGTGCCATCAGGAGTGCCACTAGCACAGATACGCAGTATTTT

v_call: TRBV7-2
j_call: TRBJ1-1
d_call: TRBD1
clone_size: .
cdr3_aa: CASSFRRDSREAFF
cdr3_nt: TGTGCCAGCAGCTTCCGCCGGGACAGCAGAGAAGCTTTCTTT

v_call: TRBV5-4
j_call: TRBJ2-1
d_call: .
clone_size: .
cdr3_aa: CASSLLGGHEQFF
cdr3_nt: TGTGCCAGCAGCTTGTTAGGGGGGCATGAGCAGTTCTTC

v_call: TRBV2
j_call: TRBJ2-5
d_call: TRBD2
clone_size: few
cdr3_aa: CANSLAGGRETQYF
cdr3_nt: TGTGCCAACAGCCTAGCGGGGGGGCGTGAGACCCAGTACTTC

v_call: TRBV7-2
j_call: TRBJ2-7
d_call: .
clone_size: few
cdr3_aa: CASSLGAGAGYEQYF
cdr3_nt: TGTGCCAGCAGCTTAGGGGCAGGCGCCGGCTACGAGCAGTACTTC

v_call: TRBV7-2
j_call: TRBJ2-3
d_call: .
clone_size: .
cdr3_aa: CASSLIDGSEQYF
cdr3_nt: TGTGCCAGCAGCTTAATCGACGGGTCTGAGCAGTATTTT

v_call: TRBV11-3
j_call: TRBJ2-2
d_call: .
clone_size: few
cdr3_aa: CASSKYSGPEHTGELFF
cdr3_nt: TGTGCCAGCAGCAAATACTCGGGGCCAGAGCACACCGGGGAGCTGTTTTTT

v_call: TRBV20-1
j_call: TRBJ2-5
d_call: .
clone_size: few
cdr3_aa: CSATPVGSWIGETQYF
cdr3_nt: TGCAGTGCGACGCCGGTGGGGTCCTGGATAGGGGAGACCCAGTACTTC